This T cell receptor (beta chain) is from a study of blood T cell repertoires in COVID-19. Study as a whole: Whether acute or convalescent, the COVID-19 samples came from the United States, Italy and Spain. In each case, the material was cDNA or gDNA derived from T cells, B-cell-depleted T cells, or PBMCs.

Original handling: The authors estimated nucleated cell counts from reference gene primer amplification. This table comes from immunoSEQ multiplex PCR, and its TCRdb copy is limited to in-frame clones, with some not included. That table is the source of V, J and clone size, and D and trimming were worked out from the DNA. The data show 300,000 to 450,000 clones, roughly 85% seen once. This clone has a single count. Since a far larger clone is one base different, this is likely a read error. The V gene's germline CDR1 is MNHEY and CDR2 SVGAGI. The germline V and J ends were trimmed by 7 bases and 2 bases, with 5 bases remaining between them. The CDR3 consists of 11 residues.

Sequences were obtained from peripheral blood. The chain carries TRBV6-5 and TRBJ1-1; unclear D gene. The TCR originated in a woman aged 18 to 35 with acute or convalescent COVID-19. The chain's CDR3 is CASTLNTEAFF. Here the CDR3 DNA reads TGTGCCAGCACCCTAAACACTGAAGCTTTCTTT.